This T cell receptor (beta chain) was documented in a study of cytomegalovirus exposure and HLA in healthy donors. CDR3 length: 16 residues. V lost 7 bases, J lost 4 bases, and 22 bases lay in between. Germline assignment: CDR1 SQVTM and CDR2 ANQGSEA. The PCR made use of 60 Vbeta and 13 Jbeta primers. The data were produced by immunoSEQ multiplex PCR, yet TCRdb's version contains in-frame clones alone and is incomplete. Seen here are approximately 190,000 clones, about nine tenths observed once, and the top ten hold about 1.1%. The V and J genes are TRBV29-1 and TRBJ2-2, with D possibly matching TRBD1 (6 bases). The source of this sequence is a boy aged 2 to 10 in good health and CMV-seronegative. Source material: PBMCs. CDR3 DNA sequence: TGCAGCGCGCTCACGTGGGCAGGGGTTAGCACCGGGGAGCTGTTTTTT. It encodes CSALTWAGVSTGELFF.